This T cell receptor beta chain was captured by sequencing in a study of cytomegalovirus exposure and HLA in healthy donors. Turning to the study itself: Early on, a data release was issued that held 65 million to 100 million unique TCRs from HLA-typed donors.

Study-wide results and caveats: The study carried out a later analysis of TCR beta sequences. It associated under 20,000 of them with specific HLA alleles at a false discovery rate of 0.05. CMV serostatus was the only recorded immune exposure for donors. TCR beta V- and J-gene trimming was later associated with a missense DCLRE1C variant.

Amplification used 60 Vbeta primers and 13 Jbeta primers. This table comes from immunoSEQ multiplex PCR, and its TCRdb copy is limited to in-frame clones, with some not included. The sample shows approximately 120,000 clones, less than 80% of them seen only once. The germline V and J ends were trimmed by 4 bases and 12 bases, with 15 bases remaining between them. The germline CDR1 and CDR2 sequences are GTSNPN and SVGIG (reference sequence). The CDR3 covers 11 residues. A remark on this clone: Its cognate antigen is unknown.

The sequencing input was PBMCs. This TCR was recovered from a man younger than 40 in good health and CMV-seronegative. This chain joins TRBV30 and TRBJ1-2; weak D call: TRBD1 (5 bases). CDR3 in amino acids: CAWNGGRVHTF. CDR3 nucleotide sequence: TGTGCCTGGAATGGTGGCAGGGTCCACACCTTC.